The 6 T cell receptor beta chains below all came from one sample that was sequenced in a study of CD8+CD57+ T cells in acquired aplastic anemia. CDR3 and TCR beta VDJ profiling relied on genomic DNA as the template. TCRdb itself ran the reads through MiXCR, one entry per CDR3 protein. The sample contains around 400,000 distinct CDR3 sequences, 65% to 80% of which appear only once. The sequenced sample consisted of sorted CD4+, CD8+, or CD8+CD57+ T cells (not recorded which) from PBMCs. Receptors were obtained from a human donor in good health, serving as a control.

This rearrangement joins TRBV5-1 to TRBJ2-7, with TRBD2 identical over 9 bases. CDR3 length: 15 amino acids. Germline CDR1 and CDR2: SGHRS and YFSETQ. V trimming: 4 bases; J trimming: 6 bases; junction bases outside the gene matches: 11. The CDR3 region has the DNA TGCGCCAGCAGCGATCTCCTTGCGGGGGGGGCCGAGCAGTACTTC. Protein sequence: CASSDLLAGGAEQYF. Using reference TRBV5-1 and TRBJ2-7 for the parts outside the CDR3, the full variable domain is KAGVTQTPRYLIKTRGQQVTLSCSPISGHRSVSWYQQTPGQGLQFLFEYFSETQRNKGNFPGRFSGRQFSNSRSEMNVSTLELGDSALYLCASSDLLAGGAEQYFGPGTRLTVT.

For this clonotype: This is likely a read error, given that the CDR3 carries no conserved phenylalanine or tryptophan at its end. Because the CDR3's place on the DNA is in doubt, the DNA is left out and the CDR3 is given as listed by TCRdb. This chain joins TRBV2 and TRBJ1-1. Germline values: CDR1 SNHLY, CDR2 FYNNEI. The CDR3 totals 14 residues, both ends included. The CDR3 is CASSLLDGNTDVFL.

The chain carries TRBV10-3 and TRBJ2-4, with TRBD1 matching 7 bases. V lost 0 bases to trimming and J lost 13 bases; unmatched junction nucleotides: 6. This CDR3 is 13 amino acids long. Germline lookup yields CDR1 ENHRY and CDR2 SYGVKD. CDR3 DNA: TGTGCCATCAGTGAGTCGACAGGGCCAGGGCAGTACTTC. This encodes CAISESTGPGQYF.

The rearrangement joins TRBV7-9 to TRBJ2-7; D possibly corresponds to TRBD1 (6 bases). CDR3 length: 14 residues. The germline CDR1 and CDR2 sequences are SEHNR and FQNEAQ (reference sequence). V shed 5 bases and J shed 2 bases, with 13 bases lying between them. For the CDR3, the DNA is TGTGCCAGCAGCACTGGGACATGCCCCTACGAGCAGTACTTC. It codes for CASSTGTCPYEQYF.

The V gene is TRBV9, the J gene TRBJ1-5, with TRBD1 matching over 9 bases. V dropped 0 bases and J dropped 14; count of bases not matched to a gene: 12. Per the germline V gene, CDR1 is SGDLS and CDR2 is YYNGEE. The CDR3 is 15 amino acids. The chain's CDR3 is CASSVAYGQGKVEHF. The CDR3 nucleotides are TGTGCCAGCAGCGTAGCTTATGGACAGGGGAAGGTTGAGCATTTT. Together with reference TRBV9 and TRBJ1-5, the CDR3 gives the full variable domain: DSGVTQTPKHLITATGQRVTLRCSPRSGDLSVYWYQQSLDQGLQFLIQYYNGEERAKGNILERFSAQQFPDLHSELNLSSLELGDSALYFCASSVAYGQGKVEHFGDGTRLSIL.

This clonotype was observed a single time. The chain couples TRBV6-6 to TRBJ1-6; TRBD1 might be the D (5 bases). The germline V and J ends were trimmed by 7 bases and 10 bases, with 20 bases remaining between them. The CDR3 totals 15 residues. CDR1 MNHNY and CDR2 SVGAGI come from the germline V gene (reference sequence). CDR3 in DNA: TGTGCCAGCACCCTAAACCGGGACGAGCGCTCACCCCTCCACTTT. It translates to CASTLNRDERSPLHF.